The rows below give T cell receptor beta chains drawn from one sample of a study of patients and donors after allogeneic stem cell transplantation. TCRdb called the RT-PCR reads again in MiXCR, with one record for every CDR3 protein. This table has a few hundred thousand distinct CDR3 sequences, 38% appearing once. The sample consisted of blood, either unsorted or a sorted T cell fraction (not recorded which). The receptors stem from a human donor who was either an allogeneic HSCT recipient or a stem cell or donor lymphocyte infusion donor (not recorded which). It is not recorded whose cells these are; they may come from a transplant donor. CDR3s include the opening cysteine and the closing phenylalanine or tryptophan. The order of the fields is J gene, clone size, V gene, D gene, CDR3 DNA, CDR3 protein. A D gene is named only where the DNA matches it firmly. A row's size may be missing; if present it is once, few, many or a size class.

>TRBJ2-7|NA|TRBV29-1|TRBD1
TGCAGCGCGGGACAGAGGAATACCTACGAGCAGTACTTC
CSAGQRNTYEQYF
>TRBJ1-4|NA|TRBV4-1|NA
TGCGCCAGCAGCCAAGTTATGTGGCAGGGCGGTGAAAAACTGTTTTTT
CASSQVMWQGGEKLFF
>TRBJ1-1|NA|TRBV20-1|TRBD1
TGCAGTGCTAGAGCCGGGACAGGGAACACTGAAGCTTTCTTT
CSARAGTGNTEAFF
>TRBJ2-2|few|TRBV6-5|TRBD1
TGTGCCAGCACTCTTCGACAGGGCGGCACCGGGGAGCTGTTTTTT
CASTLRQGGTGELFF
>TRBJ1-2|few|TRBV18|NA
TGTGCCAGCTCACAGCAAAATGTAGCCGTGGATGGCTACACCTTC
CASSQQNVAVDGYTF
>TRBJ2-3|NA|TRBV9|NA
TGTGCCAGCAGAGACGACGGGACCTATACGCAGTATTTT
CASRDDGTYTQYF
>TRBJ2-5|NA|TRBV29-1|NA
TGCAGCGTGAGCAGGCAGGACCGGGCCCAGTACTTC
CSVSRQDRAQYF
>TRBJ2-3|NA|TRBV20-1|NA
TGCAGTGCTCACTGGTGGGGGGCCTCCACAGATACGCAGTATTTT
CSAHWWGASTDTQYF
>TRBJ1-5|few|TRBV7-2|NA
TGTGCCAGCAGCTTATTCGGACAGTTCAATCAGCCCCAGCATTTT
CASSLFGQFNQPQHF
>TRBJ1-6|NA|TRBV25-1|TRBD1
TGTGCCAGCAGTGACCCGGGACAGGTTCTTTCCCTCCACTTT
CASSDPGQVLSLHF
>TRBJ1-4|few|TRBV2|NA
TGTGCCAGTTCACAGGGCGGAACTAATGAAAAACTGTTTTTT
CASSQGGTNEKLFF
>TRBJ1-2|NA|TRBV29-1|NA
TGCAGCGTGGGGACATCAGTTAACTATGGCTACACCTTC
CSVGTSVNYGYTF
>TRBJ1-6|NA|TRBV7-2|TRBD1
TGTGCCAGCAGCTTAGGGGACAGGACTCGTTCACCCCTCCACTTT
CASSLGDRTRSPLHF
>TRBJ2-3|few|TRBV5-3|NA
TGTGCCAGAATGGTATGGCGGGCCAGCACAGATACGCAGTATTTT
CARMVWRASTDTQYF
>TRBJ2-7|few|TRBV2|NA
TGTGCCAGCAGTGAAGCGCGAGGGCTCGTGTACGAGCAGTACTTC
CASSEARGLVYEQYF
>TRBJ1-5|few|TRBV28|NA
TGTGCCAGCAGTCGCGAGGAAAGGGAGTATCAGCCCCAGCATTTT
CASSREEREYQPQHF
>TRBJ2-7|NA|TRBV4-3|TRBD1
TGCGCCAGCAGCCAAGAAACGGGACAGTTCTACGAGCAGTACTTC
CASSQETGQFYEQYF
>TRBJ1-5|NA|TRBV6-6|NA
TGTGCCAGCAGTTACTCGATCGGGCAGCCCCAGCATTTT
CASSYSIGQPQHF
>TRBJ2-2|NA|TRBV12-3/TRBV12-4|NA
TGTGCCAGCAGTTTATCAGCGGAGCTGTTTTTT
CASSLSAELFF
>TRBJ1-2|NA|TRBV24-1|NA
TGTGCCACCAGTGATCGCACGCGGTCTCCGAGCACCTACTATGGCTACACCTTC
CATSDRTRSPSTYYGYTF
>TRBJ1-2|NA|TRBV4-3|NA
TGCGCCAGCAGCCAAGAGCCCGGCGGGAGTGGGGGAGTCTATGGCTACACCTTC
CASSQEPGGSGGVYGYTF
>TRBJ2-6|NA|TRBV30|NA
TGTGCCTGGAACGGCGCCAGTTCCCGGGTGGGGGCCAACGTCCTGACTTTC
CAWNGASSRVGANVLTF
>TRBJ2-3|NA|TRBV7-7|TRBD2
TGTGCCAGCAGCTCCTTAGCGGGCACTACGCAGTATTTT
CASSSLAGTTQYF
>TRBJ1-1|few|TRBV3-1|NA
TGTGCCAGCAGCCAAGGGTATCATGTGGGCGGCACTGAAGCTTTCTTT
CASSQGYHVGGTEAFF
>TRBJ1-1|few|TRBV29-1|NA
TGCAGCGTTGAAGAGGACGCAGTTAGGGGTTTCACTGAAGCCTTCTTT
CSVEEDAVRGFTEAFF
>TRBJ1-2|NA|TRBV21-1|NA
TGTGCCAGCCCCCCCGGGACAGTCCTATATGGCTACACCTTC
CASPPGTVLYGYTF
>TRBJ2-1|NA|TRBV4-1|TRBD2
TGCGCCAGCAGCCAAGTCCTAGGACTAGAGTCTCCTGAGCAGTTCTTC
CASSQVLGLESPEQFF
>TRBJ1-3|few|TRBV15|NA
TGTGCCACCAGCAGAGATCACCACTATGGAAACACCATATATTTT
CATSRDHHYGNTIYF
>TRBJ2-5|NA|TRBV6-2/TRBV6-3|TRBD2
TGTGCCAGCAGCTCCTCGACTAGCGGGGAGTGGGTAGAGACCCAGTACTTC
CASSSSTSGEWVETQYF
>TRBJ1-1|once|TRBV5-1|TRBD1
TGCGCCAGCACCCTACGACAGGGATCCATGAACACTGAAGCTTTCTTT
CASTLRQGSMNTEAFF
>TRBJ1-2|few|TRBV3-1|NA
TGTGCCAGCAGCCAAGGAGCAGGAGGCTACACCTTC
CASSQGAGGYTF
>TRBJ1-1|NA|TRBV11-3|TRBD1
TGTGCCAGCAGCAATGGACAGGGAAGGACTGAAGCTTTCTTT
CASSNGQGRTEAFF
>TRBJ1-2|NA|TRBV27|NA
TGTGCCAGCAGTCCCAACCGGGGGGGCTACACCTTC
CASSPNRGGYTF
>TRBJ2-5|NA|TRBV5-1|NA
TGCGCCAGCAGCCTGGGTGGGACACGCCAAGAGACCCAGTACTTC
CASSLGGTRQETQYF
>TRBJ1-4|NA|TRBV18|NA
TGTGCCAGCTCACCACGGGGGAGGAAGGAAAAACTGTTTTTT
CASSPRGRKEKLFF
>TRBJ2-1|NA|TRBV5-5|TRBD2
TGTGCCAGCAGCTTAGGGAGGGCGGTGACTGAGCAGTTCTTC
CASSLGRAVTEQFF
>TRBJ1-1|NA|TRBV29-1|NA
TGCAGCGTTGAACCCACAGGGAGGTACACTGAAGCTTTCTTT
CSVEPTGRYTEAFF
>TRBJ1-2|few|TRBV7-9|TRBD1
TGTGCCAGCAGCTTAGCGGGGGACAGTCGCTATGGCTACACCTTC
CASSLAGDSRYGYTF
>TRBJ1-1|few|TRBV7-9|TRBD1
TGTGCCAGCAGCTTAGCCAGGGGGCTGGGTGAAGCTTTCTTT
CASSLARGLGEAFF
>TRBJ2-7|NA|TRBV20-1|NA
TGCAGTTGTTCAGGAAAACGGTCCTACGAGCAGTACTTC
CSCSGKRSYEQYF
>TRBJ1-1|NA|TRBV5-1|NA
TGCGCCAGCACCAGGGATACGAACACTGAAGCTTTCTTT
CASTRDTNTEAFF
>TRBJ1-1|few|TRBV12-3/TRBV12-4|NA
TGTGCCAGCAGATCCGGGACTACTTACACTGAAGCTTTCTTT
CASRSGTTYTEAFF
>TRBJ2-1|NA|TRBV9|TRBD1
TGTGCCAGCAGCCCTCGCCCGTGGACAGGGCGGGACAACAATGAGCAGTTCTTC
CASSPRPWTGRDNNEQFF
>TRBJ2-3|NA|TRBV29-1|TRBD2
TGCAGCGTCATCGGACTAGCGGCAGATACGCAGTATTTT
CSVIGLAADTQYF
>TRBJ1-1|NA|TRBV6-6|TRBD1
TGTGCCAGCAGGGCCGGGACAGCGAACACTGAAGCTTTCTTT
CASRAGTANTEAFF
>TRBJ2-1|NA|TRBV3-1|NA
TGTGCCAGCAGCATGGGGGGTGTGGGGGAGCAGTTCTTC
CASSMGGVGEQFF
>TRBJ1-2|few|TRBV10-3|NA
TGTGCCATCAGTGAGCCGGCCGGGGCAGTAGGCTATGGCTACACCTTC
CAISEPAGAVGYGYTF